The clone carrying this TCR beta chain was counted only a few times. The data stem from a study of immune characterization of retroperitoneal liposarcoma. TCRdb ran MiXCR on the PCR reads and lists one entry per CDR3 protein. The sample holds about 3,100 distinct CDR3 sequences; under 55% are singletons and the top ten take more than 50%. This TCR was sampled from a male donor with retroperitoneal liposarcoma. The specimen was tumor tissue.

The CDR3 region is CASSLRPGASTEAFF. The CDR3 nucleotides read TGTGCCAGCAGCTTACGTCCGGGGGCGAGCACTGAAGCTTTCTTT. The gene calls are TRBV7-2 and TRBJ1-1, with D perhaps TRBD1 (6 bases). V lost 2 bases and J lost 4, with 14 bases in between. There are 15 residues in the CDR3. From germline, CDR1 is SGHTA and CDR2 FQGNSA.